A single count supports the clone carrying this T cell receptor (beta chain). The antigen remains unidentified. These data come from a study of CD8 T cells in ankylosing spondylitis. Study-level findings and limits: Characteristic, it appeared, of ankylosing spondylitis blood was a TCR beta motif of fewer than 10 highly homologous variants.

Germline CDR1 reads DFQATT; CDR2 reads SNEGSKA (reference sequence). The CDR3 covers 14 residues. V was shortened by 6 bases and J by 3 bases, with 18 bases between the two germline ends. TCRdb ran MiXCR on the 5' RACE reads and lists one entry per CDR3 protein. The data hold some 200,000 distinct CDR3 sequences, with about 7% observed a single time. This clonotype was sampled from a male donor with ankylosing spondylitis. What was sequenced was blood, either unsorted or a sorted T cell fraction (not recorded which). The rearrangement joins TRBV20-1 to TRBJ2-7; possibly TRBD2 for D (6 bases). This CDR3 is CSAPGGVVGYEQYF. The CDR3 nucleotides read TGCAGTGCCCCAGGCGGGGTGGTTGGCTACGAGCAGTACTTC.